Below, one TCR beta chain is given with its context. Its specificity is not known. These data come from a study of CD8 T cells in Susac syndrome. Whole-study results and caveats: CD4+ T cell repertoires in Susac syndrome exhibited no evidence of clonal expansion.

The diagnostic criteria were recently defined, and patients with Susac syndrome met them for definite or probable disease. V lost 3 bases, J lost 1 base, and 6 bases stayed unmatched. Germline CDR1 is LGHNT and CDR2 is FRNRAP. The CDR3 has 16 amino acids. With random hexamers, 0.5 to 1 ug RNA was reverse transcribed. An immunoSEQ multiplex PCR generated amplified TCR beta CDR3 products spanning 54 Vbeta and 13 Jbeta. Via MiXCR, TCRdb re-called the immunoSEQ multiplex PCR reads, giving one row per CDR3 protein. The repertoire holds over 150,000 distinct CDR3 sequences, with roughly 94% as singletons. This clonotype was sampled from a human donor with Susac syndrome. J is TRBJ2-3 and V is TRBV12-5, with 8 bases identical to TRBD1. Sequences were obtained from CD4+ T cells from PBMCs. The CDR3 DNA follows: TGTGCTAGTGGTTTCGTCCGACAGGGGCGCACAGATACGCAGTATTTT. Encoded protein: CASGFVRQGRTDTQYF. Using reference TRBV12-5 and TRBJ2-3 for the parts outside the CDR3, the full variable domain is DARVTQTPRHKVTEMGQEVTMRCQPILGHNTVFWYRQTMMQGLELLAYFRNRAPLDDSGMPKDRFSAEMPDATLATLKIQPSEPRDSAVYFCASGFVRQGRTDTQYFGPGTRLTVL.